A few counts support the clone carrying this TCR beta chain. From germline, CDR1 is MGHRA and CDR2 YSYEKL. V was clipped by 4 bases and J by 1 base; unmatched bases: 10. The CDR3 runs to 18 residues. These data belong to a study of blood T cell repertoires in COVID-19. As for the study in general: The study drew acute and convalescent COVID-19 samples from the United States, Italy and Spain. PBMCs, B-cell-depleted T cells, or T cells provided the cDNA or gDNA that made up the material.

Authors' data handling: Using reference gene primer amplification, nucleated cell counts were estimated. Using immunoSEQ multiplex PCR, the repertoire was profiled, and TCRdb retains in-frame clones only, with some absent. The DNA was the basis for D and trimming; V, J and clone size are from that table. The sample has 120,000 to 150,000 clones; just over 85% are singletons. The sequencing sample was made of peripheral blood. This clonotype was obtained from an older woman with acute or convalescent COVID-19. The chain couples TRBV4-1 to TRBJ1-6, with 7 bases lining up with TRBD1. CDR3 residues: CASSRHLGGASYNSPLHF. As DNA, the CDR3 is TGCGCCAGCAGCCGCCATCTAGGGGGCGCATCCTATAATTCACCCCTCCACTTT.